Included here is one TCR beta chain sequence, with context. This specimen comes from a study of blood T cell repertoires in COVID-19. Study information: COVID-19 samples from acute and convalescent phases originated in the United States, Italy and Spain.

Researchers sorted participants into cohorts using their self-reported clinical history. CDR3 length equals 13 residues. Deletions cut 5 bases from V and 6 bases from J, with 12 bases between. Germline V gene sequence: CDR1 SGHNT, CDR2 YYREEE (reference sequence). Original handling: Estimated nucleated cell counts came from reference gene primer amplification. TCRdb's copy holds only in-frame clones and misses some; the assay was immunoSEQ multiplex PCR. V, J and clone size are taken as reported in that table, and D and trimming were inferred from the DNA itself. The sample has about 130,000 clones, roughly four fifths seen once.

Sequenced input: PBMCs or T cells enriched from blood (not recorded which). The chain recombines TRBV5-4 with TRBJ2-1, with D perhaps TRBD1 (6 bases). The clonotype comes from a man aged 25 to 45 who had recovered from COVID-19. Written as DNA, the CDR3 is TGTGCCAGCAGTTCCGCAGGGGTCAATGAGCAGTTCTTC. It encodes CASSSAGVNEQFF.